One and the same sample provided the 10 T cell receptor beta chains below, sequenced in a study of cytomegalovirus exposure and HLA in healthy donors. PCR involved 60 Vbeta and 13 Jbeta primers. Sequencing was performed with immunoSEQ multiplex PCR; in TCRdb, only in-frame clones are kept and a portion is missing. The sample holds some 150,000 clones, approximately 10% seen once. The sample taken for sequencing was PBMCs. All receptors come from a woman in her thirties or forties in good health and CMV-seropositive.

The sample holds a few counts of this clone. V is TRBV5-1 and J is TRBJ2-1, with 9 nucleotides matching TRBD1. This CDR3 is built from 14 residues. V lost 4 bases, J lost 3 bases, and 2 bases stayed unmatched. The germline V gene has CDR1 SGHRS and CDR2 YFSETQ. The CDR3 region is CASSPDRGYNEQFF. CDR3 DNA: TGCGCCAGCAGCCCGGACAGGGGCTACAATGAGCAGTTCTTC.

This chain links TRBV7-6 with TRBJ2-1; TRBD1 aligns across 8 bases. Germline V gene lookup returns CDR1 SGHVS and CDR2 FNYEAQ. The trim removed 4 bases at V and 5 bases at J, leaving 13 bases unmatched. The CDR3 has 17 amino acids. The CDR3 is CASSWQGALGEDNEQFF. The CDR3 nucleotides read TGTGCCAGCAGCTGGCAGGGGGCTTTAGGGGAAGACAATGAGCAGTTCTTC. Full variable domain (remainder filled in from reference TRBV7-6 and TRBJ2-1): GAGVSQSPRYKVTKRGQDVALRCDPISGHVSLYWYRQALGQGPEFLTYFNYEAQQDKSGLPNDRFSAERPEGSISTLTIQRTEQRDSAMYRCASSWQGALGEDNEQFFGPGTRLTVL.

This clone was seen more than once but under ten times. The genes are TRBV5-5 and TRBJ1-1; perhaps TRBD1 as D (6 bases). The length of the CDR3 is 14 residues. V was shortened by 5 bases and J by 4 bases, with 15 bases between the two germline ends. The germline CDR1 and CDR2 sequences are SGHKS and YYEKEE (reference sequence). The CDR3 bases are TGTGCCAGCAGTTTACAGGGCCTGCTCACTGAAGCTTTCTTT. Its protein is CASSLQGLLTEAFF.

This clone was recorded a few times. The V call is TRBV7-9, the J call TRBJ1-1; D call uncertain. CDR1 SEHNR and CDR2 FQNEAQ come from the germline V gene (reference sequence). Trimming removed 4 bases from V and 3 bases from J, with 18 bases in between. The length of the CDR3 is 16 residues. The CDR3 sequence: CASSSLFGQADTEAFF. In nucleotides, the CDR3 is TGTGCCAGCAGCTCGTTATTTGGGCAGGCTGACACTGAAGCTTTCTTT.

This chain links TRBV5-1 with TRBJ2-3; TRBD1 might be the D (7 bases). The ends were cut back, 3 bases at V and 3 bases at J, with 17 bases in the middle. Germline V gives CDR1 SGHRS, CDR2 YFSETQ. The CDR3 loop spans 16 amino acids. The CDR3 nucleotides read TGCGCCAGCAGCTGGGCGGGACAGCGAAGGACAGATACGCAGTATTTT. Amino acid sequence: CASSWAGQRRTDTQYF.

This clone came up a few times. V is TRBV5-1 and J is TRBJ1-3, with 7 nucleotides matching TRBD1. V shed 4 bases and J 4 bases; nucleotides not matched to a gene: 5. The germline gives CDR1 SGHRS, CDR2 YFSETQ. The CDR3 covers 14 residues. CDR3 DNA: TGCGCCAGCAGCCCAGGGGGATTGGGAAACACCATATATTTT. Amino acids: CASSPGGLGNTIYF.

This clone was detected only a few times. The chain joins TRBV5-5 to TRBJ1-5, with TRBD1 matching 8 bases. Germline trimming cut 0 bases from V and 6 bases from J; bases unmatched to any gene: 2. The CDR3 runs 14 residues. Germline CDR1 and CDR2: SGHKS and YYEKEE (reference sequence). The CDR3 region is CASSLGQGFQPQHF. Here the CDR3 DNA reads TGTGCCAGCAGCTTGGGACAGGGGTTTCAGCCCCAGCATTTT.

This clone was counted many times. The chain uses TRBV7-6 and TRBJ1-2; perhaps TRBD1 as D (6 bases). Germline CDR1 SGHVS, CDR2 FNYEAQ. This CDR3 contains 13 residues. V dropped 2 bases and J dropped 8 bases, with 12 bases sitting between them. CDR3 in DNA: TGTGCCAGCAGCTTACAGGGGCCGAGGGGCTACACCTTC. Residues: CASSLQGPRGYTF.

A few counts support this clone. The rearrangement uses TRBV5-4 and TRBJ1-2, with TRBD1 as a possible D gene (5 bases). CDR1 SGHNT and CDR2 YYREEE come from the germline V gene (reference sequence). This CDR3 comprises 13 residues. Trimming took 4 bases from V and 6 from J, leaving 13 bases between them. DNA for the CDR3: TGTGCCAGCAGCGTACGGGGGGTAGATGGCTACACCTTC. It is translated as CASSVRGVDGYTF.

The chain is built from TRBV7-2 and TRBJ2-3; the match to TRBD2 covers 14 bases. CDR1 SGHTA and CDR2 FQGNSA come from the germline V gene. The CDR3 consists of 18 residues. V lost 0 bases, J lost 4 bases, and 6 bases stayed unmatched. CDR3 in DNA: TGTGCCAGCAGCTTAGCGTCGGGGACTAGCGGGGGCTCAGATACGCAGTATTTT. Residues: CASSLASGTSGGSDTQYF.